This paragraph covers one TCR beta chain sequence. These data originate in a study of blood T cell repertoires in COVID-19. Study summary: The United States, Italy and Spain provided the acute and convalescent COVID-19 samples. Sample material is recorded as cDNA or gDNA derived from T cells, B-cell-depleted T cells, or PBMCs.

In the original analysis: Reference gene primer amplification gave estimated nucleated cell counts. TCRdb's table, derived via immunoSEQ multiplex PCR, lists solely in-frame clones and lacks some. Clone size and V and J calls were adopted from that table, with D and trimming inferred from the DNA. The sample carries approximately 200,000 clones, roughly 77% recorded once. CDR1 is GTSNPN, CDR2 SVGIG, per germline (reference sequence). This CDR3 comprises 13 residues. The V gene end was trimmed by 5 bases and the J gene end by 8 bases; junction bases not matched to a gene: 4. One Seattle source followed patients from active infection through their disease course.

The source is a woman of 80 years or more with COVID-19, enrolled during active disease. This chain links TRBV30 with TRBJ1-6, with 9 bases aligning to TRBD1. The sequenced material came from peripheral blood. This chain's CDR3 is CAWGGQGDSPLHF. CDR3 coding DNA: TGTGCCTGGGGGGGACAGGGAGATTCACCCCTCCACTTT. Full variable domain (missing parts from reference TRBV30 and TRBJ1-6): SQTIHQWPATLVQPVGSPLSLECTVEGTSNPNLYWYRQAAGRGLQLLFYSVGIGQISSEVPQNLSASRPQDRQFILSSKKLLLSDSGFYLCAWGGQGDSPLHFGNGTRLTVT.